The clone carrying this T cell receptor (beta chain) was observed a single time. V was pared by 5 bases and J by 10 bases, with 8 bases of the junction left unmatched. The CDR3 totals 15 residues. Germline CDR1 and CDR2: MNHEY and SMNVEV (reference sequence). The data were produced by immunoSEQ multiplex PCR, yet TCRdb's version contains in-frame clones alone and is incomplete. The sample lists 65,000 or so clones; 80% to 95% were seen once. These data come from a study of OX40 agonist ivuxolimab in advanced cancers. Study overall: Cohort: roughly 79% men, mean age approximately 60, aged about 20 to 90.

The sampling schedule covered blood at baseline, cycle 4 day 1, and cycle 7 day 1. The sample was CD4+ or CD8+ T cells sorted from blood, taken in a trial of the OX40 agonist ivuxolimab. V and J are TRBV27 and TRBJ2-1; 13 nucleotides agree with TRBD2. The sequence derives from an adult with an advanced solid tumor such as melanoma, head and neck, liver or kidney cancer. The CDR3 is CASSQLAGGEGEQFF. The CDR3 coding sequence is TGTGCCAGCAGTCAACTAGCGGGAGGGGAGGGGGAGCAGTTCTTC.